The rows below give T cell receptor beta chains drawn from one sample of a study of cytomegalovirus exposure and HLA in healthy donors. Some clones are missing from TCRdb's copy, which holds only in-frame ones; the method was immunoSEQ multiplex PCR. The top ten hold roughly 0.7% of the sample, which has 200,000 to 250,000 clones, approximately 88% seen once. The sequenced sample consisted of PBMCs. Every receptor here comes from a boy between 2 and 10 years old in good health and CMV-seronegative. Each CDR3 is given with its conserved first and last residue. D genes are given only for firm matches. Size values are once, few and many counts, or a class for expanded clones, and some rows have none.

J gene: TRBJ2-7; clone size: -; V gene: TRBV29-1; D gene: TRBD1; CDR3 protein: CSVATGVGEQYF; CDR3 DNA: TGCAGCGTGGCGACAGGGGTTGGCGAGCAGTACTTC
J gene: TRBJ1-3; clone size: -; V gene: TRBV11-2; D gene: TRBD1; CDR3 protein: CASSLGQGPNTIYF; CDR3 DNA: TGTGCCAGCAGCTTAGGACAGGGTCCAAACACCATATATTTT
J gene: TRBJ2-7; clone size: -; V gene: TRBV2; D gene: -; CDR3 protein: CASIRDYEQYF; CDR3 DNA: TGTGCCAGCATCAGGGATTACGAGCAGTACTTC
J gene: TRBJ2-2; clone size: -; V gene: TRBV29-1; D gene: TRBD1; CDR3 protein: CSVEGDRDRPGELFF; CDR3 DNA: TGCAGCGTTGAAGGGGACAGGGATAGACCCGGGGAGCTGTTTTTT
J gene: TRBJ1-1; clone size: -; V gene: TRBV19; D gene: -; CDR3 protein: CASSIGLRTEAFF; CDR3 DNA: TGTGCCAGTAGTATTGGTCTGCGCACTGAAGCTTTCTTT
J gene: TRBJ2-1; clone size: -; V gene: TRBV6-5; D gene: TRBD1; CDR3 protein: CASSGSTGKGPQFF; CDR3 DNA: TGTGCCAGCAGTGGTTCGACAGGGAAGGGCCCGCAGTTCTTC
J gene: TRBJ2-5; clone size: -; V gene: TRBV11-2; D gene: -; CDR3 protein: CASSSGESGWETQYF; CDR3 DNA: TGTGCCAGCAGCTCGGGGGAGTCGGGATGGGAGACCCAGTACTTC
J gene: TRBJ2-2; clone size: -; V gene: TRBV19; D gene: TRBD1; CDR3 protein: CASSMDREVTGELFF; CDR3 DNA: TGTGCCAGTAGTATGGACAGGGAAGTTACCGGGGAGCTGTTTTTT
J gene: TRBJ1-1; clone size: -; V gene: TRBV6-5; D gene: -; CDR3 protein: CASSLRGNTEAFF; CDR3 DNA: TGTGCCAGCAGCCTACGGGGGAACACTGAAGCTTTCTTT
J gene: TRBJ1-3; clone size: few; V gene: TRBV7-9; D gene: TRBD1; CDR3 protein: CASSSGGISAGNTIYF; CDR3 DNA: TGTGCCAGCAGCTCAGGGGGCATCTCGGCTGGAAACACCATATATTTT
J gene: TRBJ1-2; clone size: -; V gene: TRBV30; D gene: -; CDR3 protein: CAWSVPVFTYGYTF; CDR3 DNA: TGTGCCTGGAGTGTACCGGTGTTCACCTATGGCTACACCTTC
J gene: TRBJ2-5; clone size: -; V gene: TRBV19; D gene: TRBD2; CDR3 protein: CASSPISGGLETQYF; CDR3 DNA: TGTGCCAGTAGTCCTATTAGCGGGGGGTTGGAGACCCAGTACTTC
J gene: TRBJ2-7; clone size: -; V gene: TRBV5-8; D gene: TRBD1; CDR3 protein: CASSHLGQGAHEQYF; CDR3 DNA: TGTGCCAGCAGTCATTTGGGACAGGGGGCTCACGAGCAGTACTTC
J gene: TRBJ2-7; clone size: -; V gene: TRBV4-2; D gene: -; CDR3 protein: CASSQDDNEIREQYF; CDR3 DNA: TGTGCCAGCAGCCAAGATGACAACGAGATCCGCGAGCAGTACTTC
J gene: TRBJ2-7; clone size: -; V gene: TRBV7-9; D gene: -; CDR3 protein: CASSSSVRYEQYF; CDR3 DNA: TGTGCCAGCAGCTCCTCCGTGAGGTACGAGCAGTACTTC
J gene: TRBJ2-5; clone size: -; V gene: TRBV19; D gene: -; CDR3 protein: CASSPTGLVQETQYF; CDR3 DNA: TGTGCCAGTAGCCCAACAGGCCTTGTCCAAGAGACCCAGTACTTC
J gene: TRBJ2-7; clone size: -; V gene: TRBV27; D gene: TRBD2; CDR3 protein: CASSSAGTSEYEQYF; CDR3 DNA: TGTGCCAGCAGTTCAGCCGGGACTAGCGAATACGAGCAGTACTTC
J gene: TRBJ2-7; clone size: once; V gene: TRBV11-2; D gene: TRBD1; CDR3 protein: CASTSDRRNYEQYF; CDR3 DNA: TGTGCCAGCACCTCGGACAGGCGAAACTACGAGCAGTACTTC
J gene: TRBJ2-1; clone size: -; V gene: TRBV29-1; D gene: -; CDR3 protein: CSVPGSRVQGDEQFF; CDR3 DNA: TGCAGCGTTCCCGGAAGCAGGGTTCAAGGGGATGAGCAGTTCTTC
J gene: TRBJ2-7; clone size: once; V gene: TRBV5-4; D gene: -; CDR3 protein: CASSPRGAGQQYF; CDR3 DNA: TGTGCCAGCAGCCCCCGTGGGGCAGGTCAGCAGTACTTC
J gene: TRBJ2-1; clone size: -; V gene: TRBV5-1; D gene: -; CDR3 protein: CASSLVGSGNEQFF; CDR3 DNA: TGCGCCAGCAGCTTGGTTGGCAGTGGCAATGAGCAGTTCTTC
J gene: TRBJ1-1; clone size: few; V gene: TRBV7-2; D gene: -; CDR3 protein: CASSVTGNTEAFF; CDR3 DNA: TGTGCCAGCAGCGTGACAGGGAACACTGAAGCTTTCTTT
J gene: TRBJ2-5; clone size: -; V gene: TRBV2; D gene: -; CDR3 protein: CASSEGETQYF; CDR3 DNA: TGTGCCAGCAGCGAGGGAGAGACCCAGTACTTC
J gene: TRBJ2-5; clone size: -; V gene: TRBV4-1; D gene: -; CDR3 protein: CASSQDSGPETQYF; CDR3 DNA: TGCGCCAGCAGCCAAGATAGCGGCCCAGAGACCCAGTACTTC
J gene: TRBJ2-7; clone size: -; V gene: TRBV2; D gene: TRBD1; CDR3 protein: CASSHNSGTATYEQYF; CDR3 DNA: TGTGCCAGCAGTCACAACTCCGGGACAGCGACCTACGAGCAGTACTTC
J gene: TRBJ2-1; clone size: -; V gene: TRBV19; D gene: -; CDR3 protein: CASKYSLSYNEQFF; CDR3 DNA: TGTGCCAGTAAGTACAGTCTGTCCTACAATGAGCAGTTCTTC
J gene: TRBJ1-1; clone size: -; V gene: TRBV10-1; D gene: TRBD1; CDR3 protein: CANPPSLRGLNTEAFF; CDR3 DNA: TGCGCCAACCCACCTTCCCTCAGGGGGCTGAACACTGAAGCTTTCTTT
J gene: TRBJ2-7; clone size: -; V gene: TRBV12-5; D gene: -; CDR3 protein: CASGLNGYEQYF; CDR3 DNA: TGTGCTAGTGGTTTGAACGGCTACGAGCAGTACTTC
J gene: TRBJ1-2; clone size: -; V gene: TRBV25-1; D gene: TRBD1; CDR3 protein: CASSGPGQGHGYTF; CDR3 DNA: TGTGCCAGCAGTGGCCCCGGACAGGGTCATGGCTACACCTTC
J gene: TRBJ2-1; clone size: -; V gene: TRBV6-1; D gene: -; CDR3 protein: CASSGGPHNEQFF; CDR3 DNA: TGTGCCAGCAGCGGGGGGCCCCACAATGAGCAGTTCTTC